Listed below are T cell receptor beta chains from one sample, sequenced in a study of shared clonotypes between healthy human individuals. Generated by immunoSEQ multiplex PCR, the TCRdb table keeps only in-frame clones and is missing some. The sample shows about 2 million clones, less than 95% of them seen only once. Sequenced: naive CD8+ T cells sorted from blood. The source is a man aged 18-30 years in good health. Both conserved end residues are part of each CDR3. Fields, in order: V gene, clone size, J gene, D gene, CDR3 protein, CDR3 DNA. D genes are given only for firm matches. Some rows have no size entry. The others give once, few or many, or a class for an expanded clone.

>TRBV10-2|-|TRBJ2-5|-
CASSPRKSQGQETQYF
TGCGCCAGCAGCCCTCGAAAATCACAGGGCCAAGAGACCCAGTACTTC
>TRBV5-5|-|TRBJ2-2|-
CASSLGSSGELFF
TGTGCCAGCAGCTTGGGGTCGTCCGGGGAGCTGTTTTTT
>TRBV19|-|TRBJ2-7|-
CASSIGGDPRYEQYF
TGTGCCAGTAGTATAGGGGGGGACCCGCGCTACGAGCAGTACTTC
>TRBV6-5|-|TRBJ1-2|TRBD1
CASIPRDRSNYGYTF
TGTGCCAGCATTCCTAGGGACAGATCTAACTATGGCTACACCTTC
>TRBV6-5|-|TRBJ2-7|-
CASRGPGYEQYF
TGTGCCTCGAGAGGGCCCGGCTACGAGCAGTACTTC
>TRBV6-1|-|TRBJ2-7|-
CASSETASYEQYF
TGTGCCAGCAGTGAGACAGCCTCCTACGAGCAGTACTTC
>TRBV6-5|-|TRBJ1-1|TRBD1
CASSPGTVNTEAFF
TGTGCCAGCAGTCCCGGGACAGTGAACACTGAAGCTTTCTTT
>TRBV9|-|TRBJ2-7|TRBD2
CASSVGDGGTYEQYF
TGTGCCAGCAGCGTTGGGGACGGGGGGACCTACGAGCAGTACTTC
>TRBV29-1|-|TRBJ2-3|TRBD2
CSVEFLGLAGETDTQYF
TGCAGCGTTGAATTCCTGGGACTAGCGGGAGAGACAGATACGCAGTATTTT
>TRBV19|-|TRBJ2-7|-
CASSPAVVGYEQYF
TGTGCCAGTAGTCCGGCCGTAGTTGGCTACGAGCAGTACTTC
>TRBV2|-|TRBJ2-3|TRBD1
CASSADRGITDTQYF
TGTGCCAGCAGTGCGGACAGGGGGATAACAGATACGCAGTATTTT
>TRBV2|-|TRBJ2-1|TRBD1
CASSPGQNHNEQFF
TGTGCCAGCAGCCCGGGACAGAACCACAATGAGCAGTTCTTC
>TRBV9|-|TRBJ2-7|-
CASSAQGDYEQYF
TGTGCCAGCAGTGCTCAAGGAGACTACGAGCAGTACTTC
>TRBV2|-|TRBJ2-7|-
CASSEALTWTLNYEQYF
TGTGCCAGCAGTGAAGCTCTGACATGGACTTTAAACTACGAGCAGTACTTC
>TRBV6-6|-|TRBJ1-2|-
CASSYMQDFHYGYTF
TGTGCCAGCAGTTACATGCAGGATTTTCACTATGGCTACACCTTC
>TRBV9|once|TRBJ2-5|TRBD1
CASSVAGTEETQYF
TGTGCCAGCAGCGTAGCTGGGACAGAAGAGACCCAGTACTTC
>TRBV18|-|TRBJ1-2|-
CASSPERDYGYTF
TGTGCCAGCTCACCCGAGCGAGACTATGGCTACACCTTC
>TRBV9|-|TRBJ1-1|-
CASSVEANFRGNTEAFF
TGTGCCAGCAGCGTAGAAGCTAATTTCAGGGGGAACACTGAAGCTTTCTTT
>TRBV4-3|-|TRBJ1-6|TRBD1
CASSPSRTGNSPLHF
TGCGCCAGCAGCCCGAGTAGGACAGGGAATTCACCCCTCCACTTT
>TRBV9|-|TRBJ1-1|-
CASSVLGQKNTEAFF
TGTGCCAGCAGCGTCTTGGGGCAGAAGAACACTGAAGCTTTCTTT
>TRBV7-6|-|TRBJ2-3|-
CASSTGFADTQYF
TGTGCCAGCAGTACAGGGTTCGCAGATACGCAGTATTTT
>TRBV9|-|TRBJ2-7|TRBD1
CASSVGGQGAYEQYF
TGTGCCAGCAGCGTAGGGGGACAGGGAGCCTACGAGCAGTACTTC
>TRBV5-6|-|TRBJ1-6|-
CASSHIKDAAALDSPLHF
TGTGCCAGCAGCCACATTAAGGACGCGGCGGCACTTGATTCACCCCTCCACTTT
>TRBV4-1|-|TRBJ2-7|-
CASSQEPQASYEQYF
TGCGCCAGCAGCCAAGAACCACAGGCCTCCTACGAGCAGTACTTC
>TRBV29-1|-|TRBJ2-2|-
CSVGAGELFF
TGCAGCGTGGGGGCCGGGGAGCTGTTTTTT
>TRBV5-8|-|TRBJ2-6|-
CASSLDSYGANVLTF
TGTGCCAGCAGCTTGGACTCTTACGGGGCCAACGTCCTGACTTTC
>TRBV5-4|-|TRBJ1-2|TRBD1
CASSLGLTGEVYGYTF
TGTGCCAGCAGCTTGGGGTTGACAGGGGAGGTTTATGGCTACACCTTC
>TRBV18|-|TRBJ2-1|-
CASSLKKYNEQFF
TGTGCCAGCTCACTAAAAAAATACAATGAGCAGTTCTTC
>TRBV27|-|TRBJ2-3|-
CASSGGLTPNPTDTQYF
TGTGCCAGCAGTGGAGGACTGACCCCCAACCCCACAGATACGCAGTATTTT
>TRBV7-2|-|TRBJ2-1|TRBD1
CASSLAQGVYNEQFF
TGTGCCAGCAGCTTAGCACAGGGGGTCTACAATGAGCAGTTCTTC
>TRBV7-2|-|TRBJ2-7|-
CASSSILSGTAYEQYF
TGTGCCAGCAGCTCAATCCTTAGCGGAACCGCTTACGAGCAGTACTTC
>TRBV12-2|once|TRBJ2-7|-
CANSGLDYEQYF
TGTGCAAATTCCGGGTTGGACTACGAGCAGTACTTC
>TRBV6-4|-|TRBJ1-5|-
CASSDQDSNQPQHF
TGTGCCAGCAGTGATCAGGATAGCAATCAGCCCCAGCATTTT
>TRBV27|-|TRBJ2-3|-
CASSLPPADTQYF
TGTGCCAGCAGTTTACCCCCCGCAGATACGCAGTATTTT
>TRBV4-1|-|TRBJ2-1|-
CASSQDWATWGNNEQFF
TGCGCCAGCAGCCAAGACTGGGCTACCTGGGGGAACAATGAGCAGTTCTTC
>TRBV4-3|-|TRBJ2-7|-
CASSQGNAQYEQYF
TGCGCCAGCAGCCAGGGGAATGCCCAGTACGAGCAGTACTTC
>TRBV4-1|-|TRBJ2-7|-
CASSQVLSYEQYF
TGCGCCAGCAGCCAAGTCTTATCCTACGAGCAGTACTTC
>TRBV5-4|-|TRBJ2-7|-
CASSWGPPYEQYF
TGTGCCAGCAGCTGGGGACCACCCTACGAGCAGTACTTC
>TRBV27|-|TRBJ2-7|TRBD2
CASSYDRTSGTYEQYF
TGTGCCAGCAGTTATGACCGGACTAGCGGAACCTACGAGCAGTACTTC
>TRBV6-6|-|TRBJ2-2|-
CASTPNTGELFF
TGTGCCAGCACCCCTAACACCGGGGAGCTGTTTTTT
>TRBV18|-|TRBJ2-3|TRBD2
CASQTSGAITDTQYF
TGTGCCAGTCAAACTAGCGGGGCGATCACAGATACGCAGTATTTT
>TRBV7-9|-|TRBJ1-2|-
CASSSLRDDYGYTF
TGTGCCAGCAGCTCCCTGAGGGATGACTATGGCTACACCTTC
>TRBV2|-|TRBJ2-2|-
CASSELVSTGELFF
TGTGCCAGCAGTGAACTAGTCAGCACCGGGGAGCTGTTTTTT
>TRBV18|once|TRBJ1-2|-
CASSQPPGGRPGYTF
TGTGCCAGCTCCCAACCACCCGGGGGGCGGCCTGGCTACACCTTC
>TRBV10-3|-|TRBJ1-5|-
CAISPRSTDQPQHF
TGTGCCATCAGCCCCAGATCGACGGATCAGCCCCAGCATTTT
>TRBV6-1|-|TRBJ1-4|-
CASSEEGGSNEKLFF
TGTGCCAGCAGTGAAGAGGGGGGCAGCAATGAAAAACTGTTTTTT
>TRBV30|-|TRBJ2-7|-
CAWSQGSNPYEQYF
TGTGCCTGGAGTCAGGGATCTAATCCCTACGAGCAGTACTTC
>TRBV11-2|-|TRBJ2-7|-
CASSLGLFEQYF
TGTGCCAGCAGCTTGGGTCTGTTCGAGCAGTACTTC